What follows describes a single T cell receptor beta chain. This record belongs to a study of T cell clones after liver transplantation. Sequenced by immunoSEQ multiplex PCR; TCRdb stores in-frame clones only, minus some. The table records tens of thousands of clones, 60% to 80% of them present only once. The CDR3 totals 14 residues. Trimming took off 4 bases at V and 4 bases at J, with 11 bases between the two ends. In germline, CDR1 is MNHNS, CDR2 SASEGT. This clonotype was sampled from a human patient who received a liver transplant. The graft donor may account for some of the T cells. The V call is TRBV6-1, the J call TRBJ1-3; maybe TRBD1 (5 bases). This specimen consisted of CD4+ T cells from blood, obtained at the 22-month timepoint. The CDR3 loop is CASSARGVGNTIYF. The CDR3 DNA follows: TGTGCCAGCAGTGCTCGAGGGGTGGGAAACACCATATATTTT.